This TCR beta chain is from a study of radiotherapy plus CTLA-4 blockade in lung cancer. Across the whole study: With 25% to 40% of patients having disease control, objective responses were seen in approximately 17%.

Data came from immunoSEQ multiplex PCR; TCRdb stores just in-frame clones and leaves some out. The repertoire has more than 90,000 clones, around 88% of them found once; the top ten carry roughly 4.9%. Per the germline V gene, CDR1 is LNHDA and CDR2 is SQIVND (reference sequence). V was clipped by 4 bases and J by 2 bases, with 12 bases between them. The CDR3 sequence is 15 residues long. This chain uses TRBV19 with TRBJ2-1; D possibly corresponds to TRBD2 (6 bases). Specimen: peripheral blood, collected from a patient treated with radiotherapy plus ipilimumab. This sequence was found in a human donor with non-small cell lung cancer that progressed on radiotherapy plus ipilimumab. The CDR3 sequence is CASSTGRRTYNEQFF. CDR3 bases: TGTGCCAGTAGTACAGGGAGGCGGACCTACAATGAGCAGTTCTTC.